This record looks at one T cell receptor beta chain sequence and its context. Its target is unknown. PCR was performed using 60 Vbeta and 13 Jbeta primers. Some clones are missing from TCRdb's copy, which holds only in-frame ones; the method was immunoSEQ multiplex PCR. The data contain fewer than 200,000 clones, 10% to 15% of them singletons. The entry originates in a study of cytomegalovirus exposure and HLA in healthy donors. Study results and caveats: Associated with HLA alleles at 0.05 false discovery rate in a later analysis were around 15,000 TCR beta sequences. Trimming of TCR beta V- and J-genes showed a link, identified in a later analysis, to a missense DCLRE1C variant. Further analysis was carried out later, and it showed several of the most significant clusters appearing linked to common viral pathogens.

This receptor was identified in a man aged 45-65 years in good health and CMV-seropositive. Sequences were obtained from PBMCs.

The CDR3 here is CASSTGNTEAFF. CDR3 nucleotides: TGTGCCAGCAGTACCGGGAACACTGAAGCTTTCTTT. The chain uses TRBV7-9 and TRBJ1-1; D uncertain. The germline CDR1 and CDR2 sequences are SEHNR and FQNEAQ (reference sequence). V was shortened by 6 bases and J by 1 base, with 6 bases between the two germline ends. The CDR3 is 12 residues long.